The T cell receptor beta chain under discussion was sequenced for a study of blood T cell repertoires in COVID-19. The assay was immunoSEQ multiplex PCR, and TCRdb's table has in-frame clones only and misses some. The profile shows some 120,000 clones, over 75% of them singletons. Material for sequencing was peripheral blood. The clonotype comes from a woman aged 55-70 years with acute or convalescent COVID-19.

In DNA, the CDR3 is TGTGCCAGCCACCCCCCCTATCGTAGAGCGTCTGAAGCTTTCTTT. Protein: CASHPPYRRASEAFF. V and J are TRBV28 and TRBJ1-1; D gene uncertain. Germline CDR1 reads MDHEN; CDR2 reads SYDVKM. V was clipped by 8 bases and J by 6 bases, with 22 bases between them. This CDR3 region has 15 residues.